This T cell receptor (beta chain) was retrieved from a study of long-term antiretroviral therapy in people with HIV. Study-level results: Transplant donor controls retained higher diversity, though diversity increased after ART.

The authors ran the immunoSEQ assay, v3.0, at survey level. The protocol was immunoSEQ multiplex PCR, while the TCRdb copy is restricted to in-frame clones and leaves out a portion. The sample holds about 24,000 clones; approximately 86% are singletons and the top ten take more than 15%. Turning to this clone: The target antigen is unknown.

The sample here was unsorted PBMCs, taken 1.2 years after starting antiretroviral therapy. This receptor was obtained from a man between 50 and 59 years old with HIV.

CDR3 sequence reads: CASSLNGFRSAEAFF. The CDR3, as DNA: TGTGCCAGCAGCTTAAATGGGTTCCGAAGCGCTGAAGCTTTCTTT. This chain uses TRBV9 with TRBJ1-1; D gene uncertain. The CDR3 contains 15 residues. Germline V gives CDR1 SGDLS, CDR2 YYNGEE. Trimming pared 4 bases from V and 6 bases from J, leaving 19 bases between.